The 16 T cell receptor beta chains below come from one sample, sequenced in a study of T cell repertoires in cytomegalovirus infection. TCRdb recomputed calls from the reads with MiXCR, one row per CDR3 protein. Of fewer than 550,000 distinct CDR3 sequences in the sample, around 11% were seen once. The sequencing sample was made of PBMCs. These receptors all come from a human donor in good health (CMV status not recorded). Some clones in this sample may be carry-over from other donors' samples.

CDR3 DNA: TGCAGTGCTATAGCGGGGGCCCCCACAGATACGCAGTATTTT. Translated: CSAIAGAPTDTQYF. The chain links TRBV20-1 to TRBJ2-3; 9 bases are shared with TRBD2. The CDR3 is 14 residues long. Germline-derived CDR1 and CDR2 are DFQATT and SNEGSKA (reference sequence). V shed 4 bases and J 2 bases; nucleotides not matched to a gene: 4.

This clonotype was detected only a few times. This sequence joins TRBV20-1 and TRBJ2-3; perhaps TRBD2 as D (6 bases). The V gene's germline CDR1 is DFQATT and CDR2 SNEGSKA (reference sequence). The ends were cut back, 2 bases at V and 2 bases at J, with 17 bases in the middle. This CDR3 is 16 amino acids long. CDR3 bases: TGCAGTGCTAGATCCGACGCGGGACCTTTCACAGATACGCAGTATTTT. Its translation: CSARSDAGPFTDTQYF.

The table lists this clonotype with a few counts. The genes are TRBV10-3 and TRBJ2-1; 10 nucleotides agree with TRBD2. CDR3 length equals 17 residues. CDR1 ENHRY and CDR2 SYGVKD come from the germline V gene. J was trimmed by 8 bases and V by 0 bases; bases with no gene match: 10. CDR3 protein: CAISESAASGSEDEQFF. The CDR3 DNA reads as TGTGCCATCAGTGAGTCTGCAGCTAGCGGGAGCGAGGATGAGCAGTTCTTC.

With respect to this clonotype: The CDR3 does not close with the conserved phenylalanine or tryptophan, likely indicating a read error. The chain links TRBV5-6 to TRBJ1-1, with a tentative D call TRBD1 (6 bases). Germline V gene data show CDR1 as SGHDT and CDR2 as YYEEEE. CDR3 size: 11 residues. The CDR3 DNA is TGTGCCGGCAGCTTGGGGGGCGCTGCTTTCTAT. Translating gives CAGSLGGAAFY.

The chain links TRBV20-1 to TRBJ2-1, with 7 bases that match TRBD1. Looked up from germline, CDR1 is DFQATT and CDR2 is SNEGSKA (reference sequence). The CDR3 runs 13 residues. V dropped 3 bases and J dropped 8; count of bases not matched to a gene: 7. The CDR3 is CSASTGVWDEQFF. The DNA for the CDR3 is TGCAGTGCTAGTACAGGGGTATGGGATGAGCAGTTCTTC.

This clonotype was found a few times. The chain has TRBV7-2 and TRBJ2-5; TRBD1 aligns across 12 bases. Germline trimming cut 3 bases from V and 5 bases from J; bases unmatched to any gene: 7. CDR3 length equals 16 residues. From germline, CDR1 is SGHTA and CDR2 FQGNSA. DNA of the CDR3: TGTGCCAGCAGCTTGGTCGGGACAGGGGGCCTGGAGACCCAGTACTTC. It translates to CASSLVGTGGLETQYF.

This clonotype was recorded at least ten times. The gene calls are TRBV11-2 and TRBJ2-1; 9 bases map to TRBD1. Per germline, CDR1 SGHAT and CDR2 FQNNGV. CDR3 length equals 14 residues. The J segment lost 4 bases and the V segment lost 11 bases, leaving 9 bases of the junction unmatched. CDR3 protein: CAVGVGTGYNEQFF. CDR3 nucleotide sequence: TGTGCCGTCGGTGTCGGGACAGGGTACAATGAGCAGTTCTTC. Combining the CDR3 with reference TRBV11-2 and TRBJ2-1 gives the whole variable domain EAGVAQSPRYKIIEKRQSVAFWCNPISGHATLYWYQQILGQGPKLLIQFQNNGVVDDSQLPKDRFSAERLKGVDSTLKIQPAKLEDSAVYLCAVGVGTGYNEQFFGPGTRLTVL.

The rearrangement links TRBV7-9 to TRBJ1-1, with no clear D. The V end was cut by 2 bases, the J end by 6 bases, with 13 bases between. Per germline, CDR1 SEHNR and CDR2 FQNEAQ (reference sequence). The CDR3 is 14 residues long. The CDR3 DNA is TGTGCCAGCAGCTTAATGGGTGGAGGAGCTGAAGCTTTCTTT. Its protein product is CASSLMGGGAEAFF.

This clonotype has a count of ten or more. The chain joins TRBV6-5 to TRBJ1-3; D might be TRBD1 (5 bases). Looked up from germline, CDR1 is MNHEY and CDR2 is SVGAGI. This CDR3 is 14 amino acids long. The V gene lost 6 bases and the J gene lost 7 bases, with 16 bases spanning the gap. The CDR3 protein is CASSRDLPGNTIYF. The CDR3 DNA is TGTGCCAGCAGCAGGGACTTACCAGGCAACACCATATATTTT.

This clonotype was found many times. V gene TRBV12-3 or TRBV12-4 combines with J gene TRBJ2-2; D is unresolved. This CDR3 has 14 amino acids. V gave up 6 bases and J gave up 0 bases, with 8 bases separating them. This CDR3 is CASRGSSNTGELFF. The CDR3 DNA reads as TGTGCCAGCAGAGGGTCCTCGAACACCGGGGAGCTGTTTTTT.

This clonotype has more than one count but fewer than ten. The V and J genes are TRBV20-1 and TRBJ2-3, with D possibly matching TRBD2 (6 bases). The ends were cut back, 7 bases at V and 5 bases at J, with 19 bases in the middle. The CDR3 length is 14 residues. The germline CDR1 and CDR2 sequences are DFQATT and SNEGSKA (reference sequence). The CDR3 loop is CSVVYAGGEDTQYF. Here the CDR3 DNA reads TGCAGTGTTGTGTATGCCGGGGGTGAAGATACGCAGTATTTT.

This clonotype was counted only a few times. The rearrangement links TRBV11-3 to TRBJ2-2; tentatively, D is TRBD1 or TRBD2 (5 bases each). Trimming cost V 4 bases and J 0 bases, with 12 bases left between them. The length of the CDR3 is 16 residues. Germline-derived CDR1 and CDR2 are SGHNT and YENEEA. CDR3 nucleotide sequence: TGTGCCAGCAGCTACCGGGACGGCCCGAACACCGGGGAGCTGTTTTTT. Its translation is CASSYRDGPNTGELFF.

This clonotype was observed at least ten times. The chain carries TRBV19 and TRBJ1-5; the D is unclear. V shed 2 bases and J shed 0 bases, with 2 bases lying between them. Looked up from germline, CDR1 is LNHDA and CDR2 is SQIVND (reference sequence). CDR3 length: 13 amino acids. The CDR3 region is CASSISSNQPQHF. For the CDR3, the DNA is TGTGCCAGTAGTATATCTAGCAATCAGCCCCAGCATTTT.

This clonotype was detected a few times. This chain connects TRBV2 to TRBJ1-2; D unresolved. The CDR3 is 14 residues long. Germline CDR1 is SNHLY and CDR2 is FYNNEI. With 8 bases removed from V and 3 bases from J, the gap between germline ends came to 16 bases. CDR3 in amino acids: CASSSRSRDYGYTF. The CDR3 DNA is TGTGCCAGCTCCTCGCGAAGTCGGGACTATGGCTACACCTTC.

This clonotype was picked up a small number of times. The V and J genes are TRBV28 and TRBJ2-4, with D tentatively TRBD1 (5 bases). The V and J ends lost 6 bases and 1 base respectively, with 13 bases between them. Germline V CDR1 and CDR2: MDHEN, SYDVKM. This CDR3 is built from 15 residues. The CDR3 loop is CASSTSGMAKNIQYF. The CDR3 coding sequence is TGTGCCAGCAGCACATCAGGGATGGCCAAAAACATTCAGTACTTC.

This clonotype was seen at least ten times. The chain recombines TRBV7-9 with TRBJ2-5, with unresolved D. V was pared by 2 bases and J by 1 base, with 11 bases between. The CDR3 is made up of 15 amino acids. Germline CDR1 reads SEHNR; CDR2 reads FQNEAQ (reference sequence). As DNA, the CDR3 is TGTGCCAGCAGCTTAATCATGGCTACCCAAGAGACCCAGTACTTC. The encoded protein is CASSLIMATQETQYF.